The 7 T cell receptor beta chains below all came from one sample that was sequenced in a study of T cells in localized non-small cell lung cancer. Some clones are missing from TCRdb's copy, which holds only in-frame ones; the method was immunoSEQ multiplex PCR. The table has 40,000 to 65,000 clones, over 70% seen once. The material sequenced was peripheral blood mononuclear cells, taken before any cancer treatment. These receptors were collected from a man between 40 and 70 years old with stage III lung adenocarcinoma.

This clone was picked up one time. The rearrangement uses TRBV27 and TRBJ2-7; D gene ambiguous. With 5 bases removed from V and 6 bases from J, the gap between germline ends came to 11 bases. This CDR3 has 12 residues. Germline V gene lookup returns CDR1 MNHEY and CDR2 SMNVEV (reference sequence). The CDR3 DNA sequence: TGTGCCAGCAGTCACCCAGGTTCCGAGCAGTACTTC. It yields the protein CASSHPGSEQYF.

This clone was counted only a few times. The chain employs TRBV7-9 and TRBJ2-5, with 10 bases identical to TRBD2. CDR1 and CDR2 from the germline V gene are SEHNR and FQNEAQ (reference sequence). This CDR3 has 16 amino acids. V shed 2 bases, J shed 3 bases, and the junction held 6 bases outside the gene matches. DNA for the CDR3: TGTGCCAGCAGCTTAATTTGGCTAGCGGGAGAAGAGACCCAGTACTTC. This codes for CASSLIWLAGEETQYF.

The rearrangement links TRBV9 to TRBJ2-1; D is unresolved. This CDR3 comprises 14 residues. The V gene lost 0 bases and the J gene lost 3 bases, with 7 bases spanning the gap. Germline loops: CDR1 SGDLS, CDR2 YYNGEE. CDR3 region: CASSVDRSYNEQFF. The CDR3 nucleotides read TGTGCCAGCAGCGTAGATCGCAGCTACAATGAGCAGTTCTTC.

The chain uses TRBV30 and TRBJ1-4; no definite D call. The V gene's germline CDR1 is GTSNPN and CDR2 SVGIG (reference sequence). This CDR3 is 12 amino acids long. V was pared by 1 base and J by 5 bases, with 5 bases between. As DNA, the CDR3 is TGTGCCTGGAGTGAAATAAATGAAAAACTGTTTTTT. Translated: CAWSEINEKLFF.

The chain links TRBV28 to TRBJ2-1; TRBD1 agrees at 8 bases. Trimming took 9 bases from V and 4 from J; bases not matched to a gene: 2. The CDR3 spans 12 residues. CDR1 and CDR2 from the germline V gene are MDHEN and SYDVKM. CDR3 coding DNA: TGTGCCAGTAGGACAGGGTACAATGAGCAGTTCTTC. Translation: CASRTGYNEQFF.

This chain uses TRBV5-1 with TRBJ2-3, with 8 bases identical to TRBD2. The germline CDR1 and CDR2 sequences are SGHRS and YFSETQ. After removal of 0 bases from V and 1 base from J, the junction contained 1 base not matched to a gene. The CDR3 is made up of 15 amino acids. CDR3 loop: CASSLDGGGTDTQYF. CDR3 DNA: TGCGCCAGCAGCTTGGACGGGGGGGGCACAGATACGCAGTATTTT. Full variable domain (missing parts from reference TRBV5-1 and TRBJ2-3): KAGVTQTPRYLIKTRGQQVTLSCSPISGHRSVSWYQQTPGQGLQFLFEYFSETQRNKGNFPGRFSGRQFSNSRSEMNVSTLELGDSALYLCASSLDGGGTDTQYFGPGTRLTVL.

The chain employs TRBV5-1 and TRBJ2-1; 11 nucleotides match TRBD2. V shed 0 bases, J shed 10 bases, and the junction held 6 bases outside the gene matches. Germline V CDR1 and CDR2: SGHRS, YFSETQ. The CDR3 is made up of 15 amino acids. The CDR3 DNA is TGCGCCAGCAGCTTGGTGCTAGCGGGAGGAACCGAGCAGTTCTTC. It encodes CASSLVLAGGTEQFF.